Presented here are 21 T cell receptor beta chains from one specimen sequenced in a study of CDR3 diversity in severe acne. TCRdb re-analysed the PCR reads in MiXCR, keeping a single row per CDR3 protein. Of about 86,000 distinct CDR3 sequences listed, over 40% are singletons. The sequencing input was blood. The source is a male donor in good health, without acne.

Comment on this clonotype: Sequence at one end of the junction differs from germline and may be a read error. The rearrangement joins TRBV19 to TRBJ1-6, with no clear D. Germline V gene lookup returns CDR1 LNHDA and CDR2 SQIVND (reference sequence). This CDR3 spans 18 amino acids. This CDR3 is CASSVSGFSAPNNSPLHF. CDR3 nucleotide sequence: TGTGCCAGTAGTGTATCAGGATTCTCGGCCCCGAATAATTCGCCCCTCCACTTT.

V gene TRBV11-2 combines with J gene TRBJ1-5; D remains ambiguous. The V and J ends lost 5 bases and 7 bases respectively, with 21 bases between them. CDR3 size: 16 residues. CDR1 is SGHAT and CDR2 is FQNNGV in the germline V gene. CDR3 loop: CASSPTDGPTGQPQHF. CDR3 DNA sequence: TGTGCCAGCAGCCCCACGGACGGCCCAACCGGGCAGCCCCAGCATTTT.

The V and J genes are TRBV5-4 and TRBJ2-7; 7 bases agree with TRBD1. Per the germline V gene, CDR1 is SGHNT and CDR2 is YYREEE (reference sequence). The CDR3 consists of 13 residues. Trimming at V came to 4 bases and at J to 7 bases, leaving 8 bases not matched to a gene. Here the CDR3 DNA reads TGTGCCAGCAGCACTGGGGACAGTGGGGAGCAGTACTTC. It is translated as CASSTGDSGEQYF.

The chain joins TRBV6-6 to TRBJ1-6; D is uncertain. V was clipped by 5 bases and J by 8 bases, with 7 bases between them. Germline CDR1 and CDR2: MNHNY and SVGAGI (reference sequence). The CDR3 has 12 residues. CDR3 DNA sequence: TGTGCCAGCAGTGAGCGGCATTCACCCCTCCACTTT. As protein: CASSERHSPLHF.

In regard to this clonotype: One junction end does not reproduce the germline sequence, and a read error may be involved. The V and J genes are TRBV7-9 and TRBJ2-5; TRBD1 aligns across 8 bases. Germline CDR1 is SEHNR and CDR2 is FQNEAQ (reference sequence). This CDR3 is built from 15 residues. CDR3 amino acids: CASSVTGAYQETLYF. CDR3 in DNA: TGTGCCAGCAGCGTGACAGGGGCGTACCAAGAGACCCTGTACTTC. The variable domain in full, with the rest retrieved from reference TRBV7-9 and TRBJ2-5, is DTGVSQNPRHKITKRGQNVTFRCDPISEHNRLYWYRQTLGQGPEFLTYFQNEAQLEKSRLLSDRFSAERPKGSFSTLEIQRTEQGDSAMYLCASSVTGAYQETLYFGPGTRLLVL.

V is TRBV6-4 and J is TRBJ2-7; TRBD1 matches at 7 bases. The CDR3 has 12 amino acids. Germline trimming cut 8 bases from V and 5 bases from J; bases unmatched to any gene: 6. The germline V gene encodes CDR1 MRHNA and CDR2 SNTAGT. CDR3 sequence reads: CASWDRTHEQYF. CDR3 DNA sequence: TGTGCCAGCTGGGACAGAACCCACGAGCAGTACTTC.

This clonotype has just one count. V is TRBV24-1 and J is TRBJ1-6, with TRBD1 matching over 12 bases. The CDR3 consists of 20 residues. Germline CDR1 KGHDR, CDR2 SFDVKD. Trimming cost V 2 bases and J 5 bases; bases outside gene matches: 12. CDR3: CATSDSPGQGASVDNSPLHF. The CDR3 DNA is TGTGCCACCAGTGATTCCCCGGGACAGGGGGCGTCCGTCGATAATTCACCCCTCCACTTT.

Ten or more counts support this clonotype. The chain links TRBV18 to TRBJ2-3; 10 positions agree with TRBD1. CDR3 size: 19 residues. V lost 1 base to trimming and J lost 4 bases; unmatched junction nucleotides: 14. The germline CDR1 and CDR2 sequences are KGHSH and LQKENI. The CDR3 protein is CASSPLLVPGTGVPDTQYF. The CDR3 region has the DNA TGTGCCAGCTCACCACTGTTGGTTCCCGGGACAGGGGTCCCAGATACGCAGTATTTT.

The rearrangement uses TRBV10-3 and TRBJ2-3; 7 bases are a match to TRBD1. V gave up 5 bases and J gave up 2 bases; unmatched junction bases: 13. The germline V gene encodes CDR1 ENHRY and CDR2 SYGVKD. This CDR3 contains 17 residues. The CDR3: CAISIQGHYGYTDTQYF. DNA for the CDR3: TGTGCCATCAGTATACAGGGGCACTATGGCTACACAGATACGCAGTATTTT.

The chain uses TRBV7-9 and TRBJ2-5, with 9 bases fitting TRBD1. J gave up 13 bases and V 5 bases, and 5 bases lay outside the gene matches. The germline CDR1 and CDR2 sequences are SEHNR and FQNEAQ (reference sequence). The CDR3 spans 11 residues. For the CDR3, the DNA is TGTGCCAGCAGCAAGGGACAGGGAAGGTACTTC. This encodes CASSKGQGRYF.

The rearrangement links TRBV20-1 to TRBJ1-4; no clear D. Trimming shortened V by 4 bases and J by 5 bases, and 14 bases separated the two germline ends. The CDR3 is 14 amino acids. CDR1 and CDR2 (germline): DFQATT, SNEGSKA (reference sequence). The CDR3 nucleotides are TGCAGTGCTAAGTTCCCAGGCCTAAATGAAAAACTGTTTTTT. This gives the protein CSAKFPGLNEKLFF.

This clonotype was detected many times. The CDR3 loop is CASIPHRASMNYEQYF. The CDR3 DNA is TGTGCCAGCATCCCCCACCGGGCTAGCATGAACTACGAGCAGTACTTC. The J gene is TRBJ2-7, the V gene TRBV7-8; tentatively, D is TRBD2 (5 bases). V dropped 7 bases and J dropped 3 bases, with 22 bases sitting between them. The CDR3 runs 16 residues. The V gene's germline CDR1 is SGHVS and CDR2 FQNEAQ.

In its sample, this clonotype was seen once. The chain recombines TRBV5-1 with TRBJ2-5; 9 bases line up with TRBD1. This CDR3 is built from 14 residues. Germline trimming cut 4 bases from V and 4 bases from J; bases unmatched to any gene: 5. Germline V CDR1 and CDR2: SGHRS, YFSETQ. CDR3 in amino acids: CASSEPTGGETQYF. In nucleotides, the CDR3 is TGCGCCAGCAGCGAACCGACAGGGGGAGAGACCCAGTACTTC.

About this clonotype itself: Sequence at one end of the junction differs from germline and may be a read error. The rearrangement links TRBV5-1 to TRBJ2-7, with 7 bases identical to TRBD1. The length of the CDR3 is 15 residues. The germline gives CDR1 SGHRS, CDR2 YFSETQ. The CDR3 sequence is CASSVRDSQGYEQYF. For the CDR3, the DNA is TGTGCCAGCAGCGTCCGGGACAGCCAAGGGTACGAGCAGTACTTC.

The chain couples TRBV20-1 to TRBJ2-7; 9 bases align to TRBD1. This CDR3 is built from 14 residues. Germline V gene sequence: CDR1 DFQATT, CDR2 SNEGSKA (reference sequence). Trimming at V came to 6 bases and at J to 2 bases, leaving 8 bases not matched to a gene. The CDR3 DNA follows: TGCAGTGCGGCTGGGACAGGGACACCCTACGAGCAGTACTTC. Protein: CSAAGTGTPYEQYF.

This chain joins TRBV29-1 and TRBJ1-2, with D unclear. Germline CDR1 reads SQVTM; CDR2 reads ANQGSEA. The CDR3 runs 12 residues. V lost 8 bases and J 1 base, leaving 11 bases between the germline ends. The CDR3 region is CSTRGLNYGYTF. For the CDR3, the DNA is TGCAGCACACGAGGGCTTAACTATGGCTACACCTTC.

The table lists this clonotype with a few counts. J is TRBJ1-2 and V is TRBV29-1, with 7 bases fitting TRBD1. J was trimmed by 8 bases and V by 7 bases; bases with no gene match: 4. This CDR3 region has 10 residues. Germline assignment: CDR1 SQVTM and CDR2 ANQGSEA. The chain's CDR3 is CSDGTVGYTF. For the CDR3, the DNA is TGCAGCGATGGGACAGTCGGCTACACCTTC.

Relative to its sample, this clonotype is medium-sized. DNA for the CDR3: TGTGCCAGCAGCTTGGACAGGGGCGATGAGCAGTTCTTC. Residues: CASSLDRGDEQFF. The chain couples TRBV7-3 to TRBJ2-1, with 9 positions matching TRBD1. Germline assignment: CDR1 SGHTA and CDR2 FQGTGA. Trimming cost V 3 bases and J 8 bases; bases outside gene matches: 2. This CDR3 spans 13 amino acids.

In the case of this clonotype: One end of the junction fails to match germline, which may point to a read error. This chain links TRBV20-1 with TRBJ2-7; 10 bases are shared with TRBD2. Germline V lookup: CDR1 DFQATT, CDR2 SNEGSKA (reference sequence). This CDR3 comprises 15 residues. The CDR3 DNA follows: TGCAGTGCCAGAGGGCTAGCGGGAGTGCCCTACGAGCAGTACTTC. Protein product: CSARGLAGVPYEQYF.

There are many counts of this clonotype. This chain links TRBV9 with TRBJ1-5; D remains unclear. The CDR3 consists of 15 residues. The germline V and J ends were trimmed by 4 bases and 6 bases, with 17 bases remaining between them. Germline V gene sequence: CDR1 SGDLS, CDR2 YYNGEE. The CDR3 DNA reads as TGTGCCAGCAGCCCGAGCCCCATCGATGGTCAGCCCCAGCATTTT. It is translated as CASSPSPIDGQPQHF.

To note about this clonotype: The CDR3 does not close with the conserved phenylalanine or tryptophan, likely indicating a read error. The DNA is left out, because the CDR3 cannot be placed on it with certainty; the CDR3 is given as TCRdb lists it. The V gene is TRBV5-6, the J gene TRBJ2-5; no check of the table's D call, TRBD1, against the DNA was made. The CDR3 is 11 residues long, ends included. Germline lookup yields CDR1 SGHDT and CDR2 YYEEEE. The CDR3 protein is CASSFGDRAYN.